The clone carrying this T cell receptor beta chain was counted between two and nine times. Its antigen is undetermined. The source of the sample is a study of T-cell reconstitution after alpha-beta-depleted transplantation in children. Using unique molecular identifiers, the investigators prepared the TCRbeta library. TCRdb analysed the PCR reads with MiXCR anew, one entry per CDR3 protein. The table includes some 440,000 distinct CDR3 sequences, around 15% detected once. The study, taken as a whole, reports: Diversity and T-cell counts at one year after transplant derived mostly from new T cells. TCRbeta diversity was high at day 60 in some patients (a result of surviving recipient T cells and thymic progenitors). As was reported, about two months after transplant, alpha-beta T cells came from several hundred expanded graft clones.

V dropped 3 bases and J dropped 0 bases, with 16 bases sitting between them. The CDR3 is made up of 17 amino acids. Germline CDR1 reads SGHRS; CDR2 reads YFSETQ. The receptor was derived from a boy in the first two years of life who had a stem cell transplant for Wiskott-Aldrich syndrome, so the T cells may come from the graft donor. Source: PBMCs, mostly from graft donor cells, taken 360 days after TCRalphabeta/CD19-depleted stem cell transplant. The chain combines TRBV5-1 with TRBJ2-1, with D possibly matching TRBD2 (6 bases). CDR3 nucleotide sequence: TGCGCCAGCAGCTCCCGGACTATCCCGAGCTCCTACAATGAGCAGTTCTTC. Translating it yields CASSSRTIPSSYNEQFF.